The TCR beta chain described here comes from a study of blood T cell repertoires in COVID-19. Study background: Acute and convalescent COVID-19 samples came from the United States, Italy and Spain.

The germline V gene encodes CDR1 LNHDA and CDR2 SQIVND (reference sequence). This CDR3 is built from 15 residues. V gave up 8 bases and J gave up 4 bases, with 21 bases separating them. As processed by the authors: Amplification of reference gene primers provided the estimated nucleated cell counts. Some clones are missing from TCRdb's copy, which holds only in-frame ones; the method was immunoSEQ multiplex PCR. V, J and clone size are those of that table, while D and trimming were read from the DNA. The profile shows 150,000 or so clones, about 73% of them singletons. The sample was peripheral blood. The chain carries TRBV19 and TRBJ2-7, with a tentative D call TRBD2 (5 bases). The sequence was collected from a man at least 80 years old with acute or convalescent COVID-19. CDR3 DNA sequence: TGTGCCAGTCGCCACCACGTTCCCGGCGGGTACGAGCAGTACTTC. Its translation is CASRHHVPGGYEQYF.